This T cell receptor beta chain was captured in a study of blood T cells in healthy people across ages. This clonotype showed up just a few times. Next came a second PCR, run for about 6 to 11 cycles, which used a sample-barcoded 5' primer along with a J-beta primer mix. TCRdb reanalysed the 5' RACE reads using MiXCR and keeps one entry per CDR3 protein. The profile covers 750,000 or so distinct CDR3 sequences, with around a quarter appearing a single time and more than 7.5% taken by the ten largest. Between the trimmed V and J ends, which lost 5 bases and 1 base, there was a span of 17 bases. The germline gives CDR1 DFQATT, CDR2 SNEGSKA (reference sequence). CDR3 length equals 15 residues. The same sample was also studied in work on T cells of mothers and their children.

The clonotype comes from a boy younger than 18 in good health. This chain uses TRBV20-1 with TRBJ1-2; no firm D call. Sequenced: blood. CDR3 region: CSAPVPAAFNYGYTF. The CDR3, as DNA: TGCAGTGCTCCGGTCCCGGCGGCCTTTAACTATGGCTACACCTTC.